A selection of T cell receptor beta chains follows, all from one sample in a study of T cells in Graves' hyperthyroidism and ophthalmopathy. TCRdb recomputed calls from the multiplex PCR reads with MiXCR, one row per CDR3 protein. This sample has roughly 420,000 distinct CDR3 sequences, with approximately 14% found just once. Sequences were obtained from blood. Source of these receptors: a woman aged 18-29 years with Graves' hyperthyroidism. CDR3s leave out the opening cysteine and the closing phenylalanine or tryptophan.

v_call	j_call	cdr3_aa
TRBV6-1	TRBJ2-1	ASRPHSSSYNEQF
TRBV6-9	TRBJ2-3	ASSYGGDTDTQY
TRBV15	TRBJ1-3	ATSRERGAGNTIY
TRBV18	TRBJ2-1	ASSPGYSYNEQF
TRBV5-5	TRBJ2-7	ASSPPQGTYEQY
TRBV6-5	TRBJ1-5	ASSYPDRVVNQPQH
TRBV7-3	TRBJ2-1	ASSALAGVYYNEQF
TRBV7-9	TRBJ1-1	ASSLAQRQSEAF
TRBV29-1	TRBJ1-1	SVLPGAV
TRBV5-8	TRBJ2-1	ASSWGPLGYNEQF
TRBV30	TRBJ2-7	AWSDRTGRAEQY
TRBV4-2	TRBJ2-3	ASSQAGERADTQY
TRBV28	TRBJ1-1	ASSIQAVNTEAF
TRBV28	TRBJ2-3	ASSFSSGTVDTQY
TRBV7-2	TRBJ1-2	ASSLASYGYT
TRBV19	TRBJ2-1	ASSLTSGRVGEQF
TRBV7-9	TRBJ2-7	ASSEREPNYEQY
TRBV29-1	TRBJ2-3	SFAAAITDTQY
TRBV11-1	TRBJ2-2	ASTGQGGTGELF
TRBV5-1	TRBJ1-1	ASSLGGGLGTEAF
TRBV20-1	TRBJ1-1	SARDHGQGTLNTEAF
TRBV27	TRBJ2-1	ANYLKCLAGGCNNEQF
TRBV18	TRBJ1-2	ASSPPSAVDYGYT
TRBV3-1	TRBJ2-1	ASSLGLAGGVNEQF
TRBV7-8	TRBJ2-1	ASSFRPHNEQF
TRBV12-3/TRBV12-4	TRBJ1-1	ASSFLGQGTEAF
TRBV7-6	TRBJ2-1	ASSDRQMPYNEQF
TRBV30	TRBJ2-1	AWSVLGRDFDQQF
TRBV7-9	TRBJ1-1	ASSHAPVRNTEAF
TRBV5-8	TRBJ2-7	ASSLRTGTRGKQY
TRBV5-1	TRBJ2-1	ASSPGTSGFNEQF
TRBV6-2/TRBV6-3	TRBJ1-2	ASSYSGQHHYGYT
TRBV28	TRBJ1-6	ASRAPATSPLH
TRBV11-2	TRBJ2-1	ASSLDDRGQQF
TRBV27	TRBJ2-2	ASSLEGTGGNGELF
TRBV28	TRBJ2-5	ASSSGQGETQY
TRBV11-3	TRBJ2-5	ASSQGEPQETQY
TRBV9	TRBJ2-5	ASSGGGGGGETQY
TRBV20-1	TRBJ2-2	SASGASTGELF
TRBV10-2	TRBJ2-7	ASSVGSYEQY
TRBV30	TRBJ2-3	AWSKGLAGPSTDTQY
TRBV20-1	TRBJ1-6	SARGRVDSPLH
TRBV29-1	TRBJ1-1	SVEFVSGEEAF
TRBV15	TRBJ1-2	ATSRVRRDYGYT
TRBV6-4	TRBJ2-1	ASSYLAGVNYNEQF
TRBV7-3	TRBJ2-1	ASSLTLAGIYEQF
TRBV18	TRBJ2-1	ASSQSGVSYNEQF
TRBV7-9	TRBJ1-1	ASSLRQGEKVYGPNEAF
TRBV6-1	TRBJ2-1	ASSPRGSGGYNEQF
TRBV19	TRBJ1-5	ASSPTLTGTLNQPQH
TRBV11-2	TRBJ1-5	ASSQTGFQPQH
TRBV10-3	TRBJ1-6	AISDFQSSYNSPLH
TRBV19	TRBJ2-2	ASSSPRTGSRELF
TRBV28	TRBJ1-1	ASKETRVGGTEAF
TRBV7-9	TRBJ2-4	ASSVVGRLENIQY